A selection of T cell receptor beta chains follows, all from one sample in a study of post-analysis software for immune sequencing data. MiXCR, run by TCRdb on the PCR reads, gives a single entry per CDR3 protein. The repertoire holds a few hundred thousand distinct CDR3 sequences, approximately 38% seen once, with 7.6% in the top ten. The specimen sequenced was blood. These receptors all stem from a girl aged 2-15 years with multiple sclerosis. The conserved cysteine and the conserved F or W are not part of the CDR3 here. The order of the fields is V gene, CDR3 length, clone size, J gene, CDR3 protein. Not every row has a clone size; where given, it reads once, few, many or a size class.

TRBV5-5,17,few,TRBJ2-6,ASSLGWSLGSSGANVLT
TRBV11-2,13,.,TRBJ2-5,ASSLGPDTQETQY
TRBV5-1,15,few,TRBJ2-1,ASSSAQGALSHNEQF
TRBV6-5,12,.,TRBJ1-5,ASSGVQGDQPQH
TRBV2,13,.,TRBJ2-7,ASSESLDIGYEQY
TRBV28,12,few,TRBJ2-7,ASRGDRGFHEQY
TRBV20-1,11,.,TRBJ1-2,SAIKVEDYGYT
TRBV7-8,13,.,TRBJ2-1,ASSYTWDRDNEQF
TRBV29-1,16,few,TRBJ1-2,SVEFAGGSGGALYGYT
TRBV9,13,.,TRBJ1-1,ASSVDIRQNTEAF
TRBV5-1,13,.,TRBJ2-7,ASSLIGGALYEQY
TRBV6-5,13,.,TRBJ1-4,ASSYRGPANEKLF
TRBV7-3,13,few,TRBJ2-3,ASSETGLGADTQY
TRBV5-1,11,few,TRBJ2-3,ASSSGALGTQY
TRBV4-1,12,.,TRBJ2-1,ASMTIPLGVEQF
TRBV12-3/TRBV12-4,16,.,TRBJ2-7,ASSLTPTLGLASYEQY
TRBV29-1,12,many,TRBJ2-4,SVSGHLAKNIQY
TRBV7-2,16,few,TRBJ2-1,ASSSPGTSGFTYNEQF
TRBV7-9,13,.,TRBJ2-1,ASSLARTSYSEQF
TRBV28,13,.,.,ASRNRGPWGETQY
TRBV20-1,12,.,TRBJ2-7,SARDPYHIYEQY
TRBV7-9,14,.,TRBJ2-7,ASSLDGGPTAYEQY
TRBV6-5,12,.,TRBJ2-3,ASSYHLGGDTQY
TRBV5-1,13,.,TRBJ1-1,ASSEGATGWTEAF
TRBV29-1,12,.,TRBJ1-1,SVDDGPVETEAF
TRBV5-1,12,.,TRBJ2-5,ASSSLAVPNEQY
TRBV12-3/TRBV12-4,14,.,TRBJ2-1,ASSLAPSGRTNEQF
TRBV20-1,11,.,TRBJ1-6,SAVRDRNSPLH